This record concerns one TCR beta chain sequence. This CDR3 comprises 16 residues. The ends lost 5 bases at V and 5 bases at J; junction bases unmatched: 6. Looked up from germline, CDR1 is SGHTA and CDR2 is FQGNSA. Here immunoSEQ multiplex PCR was the method, and the copy in TCRdb shows in-frame clones only, minus some. Counted here are about 680,000 clones, around 92% occurring once; the ten biggest clones make up over 1.3%. Sample treatment: about 20 received Ad26.COV2.S at low or high dose, single or two shots; about 5 received placebo; per-sample allocation not given. Sampling happened 63 days after the first vaccine or placebo injection. The sample belongs to a study of Ad26.COV2.S vaccination and SARS-CoV-2 variants.

The rearrangement links TRBV7-2 to TRBJ2-3; 14 bases are a match to TRBD2. The source was peripheral blood, collected in a trial of Ad26.COV2.S vaccine versus placebo. This receptor was identified in a person between 18 and 65 years old who received the Ad26.COV2.S COVID-19 vaccine or a placebo. The CDR3: CASSATSGGAGDTQYF. The CDR3 DNA sequence: TGTGCCAGCAGCGCGACTAGCGGGGGGGCGGGAGATACGCAGTATTTT.